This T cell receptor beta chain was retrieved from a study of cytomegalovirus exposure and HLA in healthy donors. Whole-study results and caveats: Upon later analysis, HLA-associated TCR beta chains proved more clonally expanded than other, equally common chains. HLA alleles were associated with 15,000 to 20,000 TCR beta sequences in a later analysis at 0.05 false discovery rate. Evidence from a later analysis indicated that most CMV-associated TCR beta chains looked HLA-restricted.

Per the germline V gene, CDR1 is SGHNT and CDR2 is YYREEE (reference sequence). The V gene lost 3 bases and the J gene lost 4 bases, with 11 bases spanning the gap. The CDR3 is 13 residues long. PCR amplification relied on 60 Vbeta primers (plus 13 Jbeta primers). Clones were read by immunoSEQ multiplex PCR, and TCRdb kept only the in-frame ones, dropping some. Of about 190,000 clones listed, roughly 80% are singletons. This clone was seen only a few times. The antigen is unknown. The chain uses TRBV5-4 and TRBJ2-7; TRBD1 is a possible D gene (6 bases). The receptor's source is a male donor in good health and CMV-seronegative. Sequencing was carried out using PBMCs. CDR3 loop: CASSYTGKYEQYF. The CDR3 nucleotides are TGTGCCAGCAGCTATACAGGGAAGTACGAGCAGTACTTC.